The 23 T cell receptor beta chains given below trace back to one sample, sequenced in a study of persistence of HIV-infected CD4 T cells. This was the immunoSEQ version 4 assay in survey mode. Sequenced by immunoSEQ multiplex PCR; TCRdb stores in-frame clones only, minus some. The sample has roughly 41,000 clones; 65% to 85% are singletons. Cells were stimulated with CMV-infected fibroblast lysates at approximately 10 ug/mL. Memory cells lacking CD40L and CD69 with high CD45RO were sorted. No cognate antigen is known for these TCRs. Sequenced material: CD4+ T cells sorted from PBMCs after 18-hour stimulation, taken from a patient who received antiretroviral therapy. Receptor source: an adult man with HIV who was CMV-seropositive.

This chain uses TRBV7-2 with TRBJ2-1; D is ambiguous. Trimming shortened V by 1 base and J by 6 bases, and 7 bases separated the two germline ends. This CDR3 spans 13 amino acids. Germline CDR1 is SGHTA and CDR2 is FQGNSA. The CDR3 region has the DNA TGTGCCAGCAGCTTAGGAGCGTTCAATGAGCAGTTCTTC. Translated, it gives CASSLGAFNEQFF.

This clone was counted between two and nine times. This CDR3 is CASSQTGGDEKLFF. CDR3 bases: TGTGCCAGCAGCCAGACAGGGGGCGATGAAAAACTGTTTTTT. The genes are TRBV4-2 and TRBJ1-4; 10 nucleotides line up with TRBD1. Germline loops: CDR1 LGHNA, CDR2 YNFKEQ. The trim removed 3 bases at V and 6 bases at J, leaving 1 base unmatched. CDR3 size: 14 residues.

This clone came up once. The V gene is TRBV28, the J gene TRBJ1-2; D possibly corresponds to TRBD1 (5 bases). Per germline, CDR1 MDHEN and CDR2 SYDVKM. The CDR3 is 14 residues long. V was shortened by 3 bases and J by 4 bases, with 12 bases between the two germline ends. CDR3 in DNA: TGTGCCAGCAGTTTGAGGACAACGGGCTATGGCTACACCTTC. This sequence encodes CASSLRTTGYGYTF.

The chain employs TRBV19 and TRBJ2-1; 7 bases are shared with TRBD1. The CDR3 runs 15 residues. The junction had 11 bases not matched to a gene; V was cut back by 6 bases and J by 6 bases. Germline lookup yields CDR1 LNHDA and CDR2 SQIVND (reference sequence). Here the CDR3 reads CASRRYAGTVNEQFF. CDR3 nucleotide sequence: TGTGCCAGTAGACGGTATGCCGGGACAGTCAATGAGCAGTTCTTC.

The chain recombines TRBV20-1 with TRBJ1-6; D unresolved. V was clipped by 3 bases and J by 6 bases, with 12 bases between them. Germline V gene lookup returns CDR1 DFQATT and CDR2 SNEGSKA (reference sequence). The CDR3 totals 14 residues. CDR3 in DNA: TGCAGTGCTAGTCTGCCGGCGAGTAATTCACCCCTCCACTTT. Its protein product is CSASLPASNSPLHF.

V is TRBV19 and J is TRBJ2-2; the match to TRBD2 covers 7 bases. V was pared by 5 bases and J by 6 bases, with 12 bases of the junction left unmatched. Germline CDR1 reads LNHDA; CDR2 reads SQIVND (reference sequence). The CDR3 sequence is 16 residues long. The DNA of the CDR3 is TGTGCCAGTAGTCCGCTCGGCGGGACTACACCCGGGGAGCTGTTTTTT. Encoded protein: CASSPLGGTTPGELFF.

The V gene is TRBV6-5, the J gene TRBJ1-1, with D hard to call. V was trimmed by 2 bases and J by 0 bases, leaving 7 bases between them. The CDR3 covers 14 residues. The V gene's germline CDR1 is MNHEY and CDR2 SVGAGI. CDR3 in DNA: TGTGCCAGCAGTTACGGCCGATTGAACACTGAAGCTTTCTTT. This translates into CASSYGRLNTEAFF.

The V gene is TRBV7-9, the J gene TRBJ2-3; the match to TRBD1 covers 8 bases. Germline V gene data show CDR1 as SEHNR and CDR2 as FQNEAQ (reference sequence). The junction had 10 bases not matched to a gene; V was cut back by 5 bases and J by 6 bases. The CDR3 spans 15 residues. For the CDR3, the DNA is TGTGCCAGCAGCCCCCCCGGACAGGGTAGGGATACGCAGTATTTT. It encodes CASSPPGQGRDTQYF.

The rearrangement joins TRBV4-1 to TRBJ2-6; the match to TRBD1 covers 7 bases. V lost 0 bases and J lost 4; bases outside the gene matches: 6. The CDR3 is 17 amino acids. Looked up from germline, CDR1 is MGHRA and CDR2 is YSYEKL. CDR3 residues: CASSQEATGTGANVLTF. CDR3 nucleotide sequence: TGCGCCAGCAGCCAAGAGGCGACAGGGACCGGGGCCAACGTCCTGACTTTC.

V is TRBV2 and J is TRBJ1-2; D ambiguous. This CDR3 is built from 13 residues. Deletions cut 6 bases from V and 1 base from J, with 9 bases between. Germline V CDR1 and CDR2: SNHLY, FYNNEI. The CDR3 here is CASREGINYGYTF. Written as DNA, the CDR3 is TGTGCCAGCAGGGAGGGCATTAACTATGGCTACACCTTC.

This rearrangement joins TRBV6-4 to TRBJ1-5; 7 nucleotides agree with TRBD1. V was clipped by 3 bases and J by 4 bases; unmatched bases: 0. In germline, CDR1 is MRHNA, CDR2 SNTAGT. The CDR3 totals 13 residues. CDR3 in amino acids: CASSEGQNQPQHF. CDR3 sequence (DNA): TGTGCCAGCAGTGAGGGACAGAATCAGCCCCAGCATTTT.

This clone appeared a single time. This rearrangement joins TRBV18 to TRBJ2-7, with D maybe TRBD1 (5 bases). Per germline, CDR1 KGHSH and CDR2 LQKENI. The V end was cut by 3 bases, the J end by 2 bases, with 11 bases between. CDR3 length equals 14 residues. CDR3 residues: CASSPLGAPYEQYF. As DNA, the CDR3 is TGTGCCAGCTCACCGCTTGGGGCACCCTACGAGCAGTACTTC.

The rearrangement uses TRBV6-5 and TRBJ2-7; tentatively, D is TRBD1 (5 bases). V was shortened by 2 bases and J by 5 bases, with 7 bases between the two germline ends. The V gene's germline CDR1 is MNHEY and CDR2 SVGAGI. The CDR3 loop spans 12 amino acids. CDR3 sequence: CASSYLGHEQYF. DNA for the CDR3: TGTGCCAGCAGTTACCTGGGGCACGAGCAGTACTTC.

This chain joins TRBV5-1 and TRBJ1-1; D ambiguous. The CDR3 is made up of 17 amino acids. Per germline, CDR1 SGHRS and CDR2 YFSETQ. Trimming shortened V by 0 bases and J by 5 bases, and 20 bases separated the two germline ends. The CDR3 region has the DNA TGCGCCAGCAGCTTGGTCATTCGGTCAAGGGCGGGGACTGAAGCTTTCTTT. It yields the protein CASSLVIRSRAGTEAFF.

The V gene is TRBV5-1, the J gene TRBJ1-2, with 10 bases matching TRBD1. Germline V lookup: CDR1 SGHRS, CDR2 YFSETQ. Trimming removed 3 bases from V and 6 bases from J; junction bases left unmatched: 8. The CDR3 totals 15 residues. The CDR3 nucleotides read TGCGCCAGCAGCTCAGGACAGGGGGGAAAAGATGGCTACACCTTC. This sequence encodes CASSSGQGGKDGYTF.

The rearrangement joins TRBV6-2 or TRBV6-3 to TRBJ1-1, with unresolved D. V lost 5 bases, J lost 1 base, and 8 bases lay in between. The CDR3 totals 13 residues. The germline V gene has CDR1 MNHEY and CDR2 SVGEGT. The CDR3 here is CASSRLENTEAFF. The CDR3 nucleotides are TGTGCCAGCAGTAGGCTGGAGAACACTGAAGCTTTCTTT.

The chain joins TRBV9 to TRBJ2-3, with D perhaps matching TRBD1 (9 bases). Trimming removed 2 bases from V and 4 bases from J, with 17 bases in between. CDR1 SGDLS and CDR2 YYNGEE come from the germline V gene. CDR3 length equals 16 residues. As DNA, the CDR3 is TGTGCCAGCAGCGTCGGGAGGGACAGGGATGCAGATACGCAGTATTTT. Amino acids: CASSVGRDRDADTQYF.

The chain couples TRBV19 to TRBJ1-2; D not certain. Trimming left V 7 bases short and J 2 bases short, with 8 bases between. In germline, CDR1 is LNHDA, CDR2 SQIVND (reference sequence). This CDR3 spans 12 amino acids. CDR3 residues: CASTPPNYGYTF. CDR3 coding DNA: TGTGCCAGTACCCCCCCCAACTATGGCTACACCTTC.

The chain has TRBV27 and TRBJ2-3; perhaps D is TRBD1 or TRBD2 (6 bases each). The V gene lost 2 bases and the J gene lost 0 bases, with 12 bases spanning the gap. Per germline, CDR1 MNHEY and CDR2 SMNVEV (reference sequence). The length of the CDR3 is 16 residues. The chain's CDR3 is CASSLLPGASTDTQYF. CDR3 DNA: TGTGCCAGCAGTTTACTACCGGGGGCCAGCACAGATACGCAGTATTTT.

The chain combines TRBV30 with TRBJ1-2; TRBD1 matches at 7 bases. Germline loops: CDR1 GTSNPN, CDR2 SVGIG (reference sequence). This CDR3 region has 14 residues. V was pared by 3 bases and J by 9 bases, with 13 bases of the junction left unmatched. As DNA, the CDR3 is TGTGCCTGGAGAGGGATTATACCGGGACAGAGCTACACCTTC. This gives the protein CAWRGIIPGQSYTF.

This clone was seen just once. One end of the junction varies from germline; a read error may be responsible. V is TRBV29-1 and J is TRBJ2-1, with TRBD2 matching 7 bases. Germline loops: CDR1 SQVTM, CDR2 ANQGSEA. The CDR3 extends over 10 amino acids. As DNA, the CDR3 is TGCAGCGTCGGACTAGTGGAGCTGTTCTTC. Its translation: CSVGLVELFF.

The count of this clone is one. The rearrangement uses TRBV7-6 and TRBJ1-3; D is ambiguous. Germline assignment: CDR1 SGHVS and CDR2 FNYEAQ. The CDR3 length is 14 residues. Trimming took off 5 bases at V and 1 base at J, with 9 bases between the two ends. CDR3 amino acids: CASSPTASGNTIYF. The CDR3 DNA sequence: TGTGCCAGCAGCCCCACCGCGTCTGGAAACACCATATATTTT.

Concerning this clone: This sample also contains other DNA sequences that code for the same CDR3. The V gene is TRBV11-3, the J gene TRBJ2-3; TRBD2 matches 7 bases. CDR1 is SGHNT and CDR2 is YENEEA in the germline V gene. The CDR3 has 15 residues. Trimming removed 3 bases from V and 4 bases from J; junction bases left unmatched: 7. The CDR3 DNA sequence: TGTGCCAGCAGCTTGGGACTAAAGTCTCCAGATACGCAGTATTTT. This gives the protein CASSLGLKSPDTQYF.